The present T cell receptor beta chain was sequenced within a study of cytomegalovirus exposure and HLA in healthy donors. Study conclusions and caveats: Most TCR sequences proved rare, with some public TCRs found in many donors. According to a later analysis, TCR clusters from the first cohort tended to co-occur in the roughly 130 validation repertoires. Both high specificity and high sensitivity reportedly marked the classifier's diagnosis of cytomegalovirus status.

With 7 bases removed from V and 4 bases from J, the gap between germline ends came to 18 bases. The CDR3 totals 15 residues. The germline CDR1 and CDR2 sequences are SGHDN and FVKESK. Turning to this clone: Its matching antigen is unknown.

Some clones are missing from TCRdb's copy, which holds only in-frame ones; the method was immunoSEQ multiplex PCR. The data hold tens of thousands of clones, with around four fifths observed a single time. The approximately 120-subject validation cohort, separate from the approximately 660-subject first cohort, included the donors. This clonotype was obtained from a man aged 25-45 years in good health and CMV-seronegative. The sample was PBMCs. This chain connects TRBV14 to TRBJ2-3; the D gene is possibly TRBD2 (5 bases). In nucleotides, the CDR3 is TGTGCCAGCAAAAGACACGGGAACTCGCCAGATACGCAGTATTTT. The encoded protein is CASKRHGNSPDTQYF.